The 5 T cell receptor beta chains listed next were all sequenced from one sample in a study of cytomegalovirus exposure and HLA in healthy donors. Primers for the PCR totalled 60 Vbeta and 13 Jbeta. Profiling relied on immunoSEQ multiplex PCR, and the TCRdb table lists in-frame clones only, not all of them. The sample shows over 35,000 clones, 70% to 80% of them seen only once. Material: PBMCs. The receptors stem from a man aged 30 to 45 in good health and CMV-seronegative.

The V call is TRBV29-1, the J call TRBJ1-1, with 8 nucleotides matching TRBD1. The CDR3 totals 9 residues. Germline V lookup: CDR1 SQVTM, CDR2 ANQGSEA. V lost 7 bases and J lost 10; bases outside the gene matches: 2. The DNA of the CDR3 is TGCAGCGACGACAGGGGAGCTTTCTTT. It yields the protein CSDDRGAFF.

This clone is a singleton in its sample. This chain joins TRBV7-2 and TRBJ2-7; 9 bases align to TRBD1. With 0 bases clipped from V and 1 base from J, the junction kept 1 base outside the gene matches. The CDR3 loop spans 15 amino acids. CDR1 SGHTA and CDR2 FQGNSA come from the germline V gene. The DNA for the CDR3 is TGTGCCAGCAGCTTAGCTGGACAGGGGTCCTACGAGCAGTACTTC. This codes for CASSLAGQGSYEQYF. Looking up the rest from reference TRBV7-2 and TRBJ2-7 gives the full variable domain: GAGVSQSPSNKVTEKGKDVELRCDPISGHTALYWYRQSLGQGLEFLIYFQGNSAPDKSGLPSDRFSAERTGGSVSTLTIQRTQQEDSAVYLCASSLAGQGSYEQYFGPGTRLTVT.

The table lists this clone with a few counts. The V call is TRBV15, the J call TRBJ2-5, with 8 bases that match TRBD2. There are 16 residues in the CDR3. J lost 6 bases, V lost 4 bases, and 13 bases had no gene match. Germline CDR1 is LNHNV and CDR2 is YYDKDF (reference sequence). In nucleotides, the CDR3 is TGTGCCACCAGCAACCTTCGACTAGCGCAGGGGAAGACCCAGTACTTC. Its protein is CATSNLRLAQGKTQYF.

The CDR3 DNA reads as TGTGCCAGCAGCACCGAGCGGGCCTGGTTTGGTGAGCAGTTCTTC. This codes for CASSTERAWFGEQFF. The V and J genes are TRBV5-8 and TRBJ2-1, with D possibly TRBD2 on 6 matching bases. Germline lookup yields CDR1 SGHTS and CDR2 YDEGEE. This CDR3 has 15 amino acids. V was cut by 4 bases and J by 9 bases, with 20 bases left in between.

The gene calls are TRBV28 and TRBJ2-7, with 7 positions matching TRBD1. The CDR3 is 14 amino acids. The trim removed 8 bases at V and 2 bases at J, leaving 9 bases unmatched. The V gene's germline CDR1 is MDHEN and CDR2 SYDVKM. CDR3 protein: CASVKGQITYEQYF. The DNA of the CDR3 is TGTGCCAGCGTCAAGGGACAGATTACCTACGAGCAGTACTTC. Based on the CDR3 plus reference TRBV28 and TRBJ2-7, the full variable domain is DVKVTQSSRYLVKRTGEKVFLECVQDMDHENMFWYRQDPGLGLRLIYFSYDVKMKEKGDIPEGYSVSREKKERFSLILESASTNQTSMYLCASVKGQITYEQYFGPGTRLTVT.